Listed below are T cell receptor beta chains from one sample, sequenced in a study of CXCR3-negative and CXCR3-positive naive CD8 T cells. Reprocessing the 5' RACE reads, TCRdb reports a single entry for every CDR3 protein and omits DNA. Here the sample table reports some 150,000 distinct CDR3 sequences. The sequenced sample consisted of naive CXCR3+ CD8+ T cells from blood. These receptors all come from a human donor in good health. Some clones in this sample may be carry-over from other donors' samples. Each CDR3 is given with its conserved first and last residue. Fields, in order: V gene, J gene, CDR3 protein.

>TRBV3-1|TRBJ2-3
CASSQGPTGGGGQYF
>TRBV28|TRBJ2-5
CASSLTGNPVETQYF
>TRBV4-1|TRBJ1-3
CASSQTGDDTIYF
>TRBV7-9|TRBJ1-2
CASSFRENGYTF
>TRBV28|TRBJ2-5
CASSSMDRIQETQYF
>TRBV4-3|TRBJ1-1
CASSQDGPTEAFF
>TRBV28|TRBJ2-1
CASSFLAGGLYNEQFF
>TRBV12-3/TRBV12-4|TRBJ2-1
CASSTTYDRGATSGSYYNEQFF
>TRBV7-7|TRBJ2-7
CASSRSRDDEQYF
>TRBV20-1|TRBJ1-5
CSAETGSSWYSNQPQHF
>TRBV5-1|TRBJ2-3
CASSLPIDGDTPFTDTQYF
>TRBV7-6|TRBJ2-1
CASSIRDSLWNEQFF
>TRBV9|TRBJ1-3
CASSLGQVGNTIYF
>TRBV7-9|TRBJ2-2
CASRGQGDTGELFF
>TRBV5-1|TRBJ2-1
CASSFMTGSFIEQFF
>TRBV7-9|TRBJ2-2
CASRLMTGELFF
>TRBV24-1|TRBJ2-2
CATSPTGITGELFF
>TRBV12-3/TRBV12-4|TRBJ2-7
CASSPPGTVTYEQYF
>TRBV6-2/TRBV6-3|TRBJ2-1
CASSPQGWGYNEQFF
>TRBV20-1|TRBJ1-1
CSARDWQGSLAEAFF